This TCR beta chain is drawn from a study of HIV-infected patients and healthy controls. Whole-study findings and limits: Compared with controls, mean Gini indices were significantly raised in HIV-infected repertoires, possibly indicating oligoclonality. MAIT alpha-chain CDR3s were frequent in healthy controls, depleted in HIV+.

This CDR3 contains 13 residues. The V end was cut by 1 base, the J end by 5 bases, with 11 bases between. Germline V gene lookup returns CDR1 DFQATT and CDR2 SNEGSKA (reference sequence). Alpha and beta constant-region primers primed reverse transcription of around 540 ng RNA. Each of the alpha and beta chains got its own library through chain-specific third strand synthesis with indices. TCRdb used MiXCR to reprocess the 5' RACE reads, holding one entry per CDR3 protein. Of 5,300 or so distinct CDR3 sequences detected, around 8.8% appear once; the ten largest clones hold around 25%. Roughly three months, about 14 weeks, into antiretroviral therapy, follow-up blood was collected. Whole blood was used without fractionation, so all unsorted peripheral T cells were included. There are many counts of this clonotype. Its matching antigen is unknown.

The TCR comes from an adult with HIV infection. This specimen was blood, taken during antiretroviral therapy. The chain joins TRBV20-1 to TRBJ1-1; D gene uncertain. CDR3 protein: CSARAGKRTEAFF. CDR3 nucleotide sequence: TGCAGTGCTAGAGCGGGGAAAAGGACTGAAGCTTTCTTT.